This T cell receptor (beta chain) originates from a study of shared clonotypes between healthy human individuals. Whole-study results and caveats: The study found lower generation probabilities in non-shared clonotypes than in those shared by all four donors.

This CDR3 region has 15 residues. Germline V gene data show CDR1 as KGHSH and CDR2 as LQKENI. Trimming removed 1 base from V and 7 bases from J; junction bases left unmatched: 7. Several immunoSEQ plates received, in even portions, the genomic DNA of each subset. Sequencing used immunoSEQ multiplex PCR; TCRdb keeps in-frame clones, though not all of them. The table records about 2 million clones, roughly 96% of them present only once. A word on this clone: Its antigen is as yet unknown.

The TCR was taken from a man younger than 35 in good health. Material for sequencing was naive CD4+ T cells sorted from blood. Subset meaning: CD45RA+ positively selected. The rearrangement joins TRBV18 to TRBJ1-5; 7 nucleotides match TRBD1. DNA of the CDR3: TGTGCCAGCTCACCACAGTCAGGGGGAGACCAGCCCCAGCATTTT. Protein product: CASSPQSGGDQPQHF.